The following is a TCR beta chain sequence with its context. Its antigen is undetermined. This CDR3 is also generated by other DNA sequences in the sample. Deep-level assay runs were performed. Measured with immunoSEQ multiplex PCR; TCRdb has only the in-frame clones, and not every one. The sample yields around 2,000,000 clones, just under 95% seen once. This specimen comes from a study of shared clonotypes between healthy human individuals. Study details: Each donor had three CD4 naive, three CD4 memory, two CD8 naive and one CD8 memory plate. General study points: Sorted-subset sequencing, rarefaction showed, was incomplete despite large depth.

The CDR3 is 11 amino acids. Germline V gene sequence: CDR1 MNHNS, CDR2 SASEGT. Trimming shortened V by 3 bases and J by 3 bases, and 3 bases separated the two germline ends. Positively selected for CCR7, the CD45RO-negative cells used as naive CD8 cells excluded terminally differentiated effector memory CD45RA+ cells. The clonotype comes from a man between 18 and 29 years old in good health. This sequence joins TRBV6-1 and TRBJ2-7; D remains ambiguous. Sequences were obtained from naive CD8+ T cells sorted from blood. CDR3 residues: CASSDNYEQYF. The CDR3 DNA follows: TGTGCCAGCAGTGATAACTACGAGCAGTACTTC.